The 7 T cell receptor beta chains below all came from one sample that was sequenced in a study of neoadjuvant anti-PD-1 for oral cavity cancer. The protocol was immunoSEQ multiplex PCR, while the TCRdb copy is restricted to in-frame clones and leaves out a portion. The sample lists roughly 14,000 clones, roughly 70% occurring once. Time point denoted: after neoadjuvant nivolumab, at surgical resection. The source material was PBMCs, sampled after nivolumab (anti-PD-1) treatment. Every receptor here comes from a person aged 40 to 85 with oral cavity squamous cell carcinoma.

The chain couples TRBV6-6 to TRBJ1-5, with a possible D match to TRBD1 (5 bases). Germline CDR1 and CDR2: MNHNY and SVGAGI (reference sequence). This CDR3 contains 15 residues. Deletions cut 1 base from V and 3 bases from J, with 10 bases between. CDR3 DNA sequence: TGTGCCAGCAGTTACTTAGGGGCCGTCAATCAGCCCCAGCATTTT. As protein: CASSYLGAVNQPQHF.

This clone was seen only once. An end of the junction does not agree with germline; a read error may underlie this. The V gene is TRBV6-6, the J gene TRBJ1-4, with TRBD1 matching 8 bases. The CDR3 loop spans 13 amino acids. Germline lookup yields CDR1 MNHNY and CDR2 SVGAGI (reference sequence). In DNA form, the CDR3 reads TGTGCCAGCAAGGACAGGGCGTCTGAAGAACTGTTTTTT. Amino acids: CASKDRASEELFF.

Concerning this clone: The junction departs from germline at one end; a sequencing error may be responsible. The chain uses TRBV5-1 and TRBJ1-5; D gene unclear. Germline lookup yields CDR1 SGHRS and CDR2 YFSETQ. This CDR3 spans 16 amino acids. The CDR3 coding sequence is TGCGCCAGCAGTTTAAGTAGTCTAAGGGATGTATCAGCCCCAGCATTT. Translated: CASSLSSLRDVSAPAF.

This clone was recorded a few times. This sequence joins TRBV9 and TRBJ1-2; possible D gene TRBD1, 6 bases. Germline V lookup: CDR1 SGDLS, CDR2 YYNGEE. The CDR3 loop spans 14 amino acids. V was clipped by 4 bases and J by 4 bases, with 14 bases between them. The CDR3 DNA is TGTGCCAGCAGCATATCCCAGGGGATCTATGGCTACACCTTC. This encodes CASSISQGIYGYTF.

J is TRBJ1-2 and V is TRBV2, with unresolved D. The V and J ends lost 8 bases and 5 bases respectively, with 9 bases between them. Germline V gene lookup returns CDR1 SNHLY and CDR2 FYNNEI. This CDR3 spans 11 amino acids. The CDR3 protein is CASSQEYGYTF. The DNA of the CDR3 is TGTGCCAGCTCTCAGGAGTATGGCTACACCTTC.

The chain uses TRBV27 and TRBJ2-6; D unresolved. V was clipped by 7 bases and J by 0 bases, with 7 bases between them. CDR1 is MNHEY, CDR2 SMNVEV, per germline (reference sequence). The CDR3 length is 14 residues. The CDR3 is CASIGSSGANVLTF. CDR3 nucleotides: TGTGCCAGCATCGGCAGCTCTGGGGCCAACGTCCTGACTTTC.

This chain links TRBV5-4 with TRBJ1-3, with D tentatively TRBD1 (5 bases). CDR3 length: 14 residues. CDR1 is SGHNT and CDR2 is YYREEE in the germline V gene (reference sequence). The V end lost 3 bases, the J end lost 4 bases, and 11 bases lay between the germline ends. The CDR3 here is CASSSPGEGNTIYF. The CDR3 DNA sequence: TGTGCCAGCAGCTCGCCGGGGGAGGGAAACACCATATATTTT.